One and the same sample provided the 4 T cell receptor beta chains below, sequenced in a study of neurological immune-mediated disorders. MiXCR, run by TCRdb on the 5' RACE reads, gives a single entry per CDR3 protein. Of over 65,000 distinct CDR3 sequences in the sample, roughly 9.5% are singletons; the top ten hold about 1.7%. Sequenced: PBMCs. These TCRs come from a man aged 45-65 years in good health.

At least ten counts were recorded for this clonotype. The V and J genes are TRBV7-2 and TRBJ2-7; 10 bases match TRBD2. V lost 4 bases and J lost 3; bases outside the gene matches: 9. Germline V gene data show CDR1 as SGHTA and CDR2 as FQGNSA. The CDR3 sequence is 16 residues long. In nucleotides, the CDR3 is TGTGCCAGCAGCTCCCCAGCGGGGGGGAGCCGCTACGAGCAGTACTTC. Amino acid sequence: CASSSPAGGSRYEQYF.

This clonotype was counted at least ten times. V is TRBV28 and J is TRBJ1-2; weak D call: TRBD1 (5 bases). Per germline, CDR1 MDHEN and CDR2 SYDVKM. CDR3 length equals 15 residues. V lost 3 bases, J lost 2 bases, and 13 bases lay in between. The CDR3 coding sequence is TGTGCCAGCAGTTTCCCGGCCGGGGGGAACTATGGCTACACCTTC. Protein: CASSFPAGGNYGYTF.

V gene TRBV27 combines with J gene TRBJ2-3; 10 positions agree with TRBD2. Trimming cost V 5 bases and J 1 base; bases outside gene matches: 3. From germline, CDR1 is MNHEY and CDR2 SMNVEV (reference sequence). This CDR3 is 15 amino acids long. CDR3 in amino acids: CASSTGTSGTDTQYF. CDR3 DNA sequence: TGTGCCAGCAGTACCGGGACTAGCGGCACAGATACGCAGTATTTT.

The table lists this clonotype with many counts. V is TRBV28 and J is TRBJ2-1; D gene uncertain. Germline assignment: CDR1 MDHEN and CDR2 SYDVKM. With 3 bases removed from V and 3 bases from J, the gap between germline ends came to 9 bases. The CDR3 runs 14 residues. This CDR3 is CASSFSSSYNEQFF. The CDR3 coding sequence is TGTGCCAGCAGTTTTAGTAGTAGCTACAATGAGCAGTTCTTC.